A single sample is the source of the 31 T cell receptor beta chains below, sequenced in a study of early T cells in non-severe SARS-CoV-2 infection. MiXCR was run by TCRdb on the 5' RACE reads, yielding one entry per CDR3 protein. This sample has 45,000 to 60,000 distinct CDR3 sequences, with approximately 10% found just once. The sequenced sample consisted of whole blood. These receptors all come from an adult who was a healthcare worker with PCR-confirmed SARS-CoV-2 infection or an uninfected control (not recorded which).

This chain connects TRBV12-3 or TRBV12-4 to TRBJ2-5; 8 bases map to TRBD2. CDR3 length: 14 amino acids. V lost 5 bases and J lost 5; bases outside the gene matches: 7. The CDR3 sequence is CASSPPRLAETQYF. CDR3 coding DNA: TGTGCCAGCAGTCCGCCTCGACTAGCGGAGACCCAGTACTTC.

This clonotype has only a few counts. The chain links TRBV20-1 to TRBJ2-3; no definite D call. This CDR3 is built from 10 residues. V lost 3 bases to trimming and J lost 4 bases, with 2 bases between them. Germline-derived CDR1 and CDR2 are DFQATT and SNEGSKA (reference sequence). Written as DNA, the CDR3 is TGCAGTGCTAGTTCAGATACGCAGTATTTT. This codes for CSASSDTQYF.

This clonotype was recorded at least ten times. V is TRBV2 and J is TRBJ2-1, with D maybe TRBD2 (6 bases). The CDR3 is 13 residues long. Germline V gives CDR1 SNHLY, CDR2 FYNNEI. V lost 7 bases to trimming and J lost 6 bases, with 13 bases between them. CDR3 protein: CASKVSGFNEQFF. The CDR3 nucleotides are TGTGCCAGCAAGGTTAGCGGCTTCAATGAGCAGTTCTTC. Together with reference TRBV2 and TRBJ2-1, the CDR3 gives the full variable domain: EPEVTQTPSHQVTQMGQEVILRCVPISNHLYFYWYRQILGQKVEFLVSFYNNEISEKSEIFDDQFSVERPDGSNFTLKIRSTKLEDSAMYFCASKVSGFNEQFFGPGTRLTVL.

The V gene is TRBV5-4, the J gene TRBJ1-1; a possible D gene is TRBD1 (6 bases). The length of the CDR3 is 14 residues. Trimming took off 6 bases at V and 0 bases at J, with 12 bases between the two ends. Germline V gene sequence: CDR1 SGHNT, CDR2 YYREEE (reference sequence). The CDR3 spells CASTQTGMNTEAFF. The CDR3 nucleotides are TGTGCCAGCACCCAAACAGGGATGAACACTGAAGCTTTCTTT. The variable domain in full, with the rest retrieved from reference TRBV5-4 and TRBJ1-1, is ETGVTQSPTHLIKTRGQQVTLRCSSQSGHNTVSWYQQALGQGPQFIFQYYREEENGRGNFPPRFSGLQFPNYSSELNVNALELDDSALYLCASTQTGMNTEAFFGQGTRLTVV.

This clonotype has a count of ten or more. The J gene is TRBJ2-1, the V gene TRBV14; D unclear. CDR1 and CDR2 from the germline V gene are SGHDN and FVKESK. This CDR3 has 12 residues. V lost 4 bases and J 11 bases, leaving 12 bases between the germline ends. CDR3 sequence: CASSPVPPKQFF. CDR3 DNA: TGTGCCAGCAGCCCTGTCCCCCCGAAGCAGTTCTTC.

This clonotype has just a few counts. This chain connects TRBV11-2 to TRBJ2-5; 10 bases line up with TRBD2. The CDR3 contains 14 residues. The V and J ends lost 5 bases and 3 bases, in that order; junction bases with no gene match: 3. CDR1 is SGHAT, CDR2 FQNNGV, per germline. CDR3 in amino acids: CASSPAGGEETQYF. The CDR3 DNA reads as TGTGCCAGCAGCCCAGCGGGAGGGGAAGAGACCCAGTACTTC.

This clonotype came up a few times. The V call is TRBV5-1, the J call TRBJ2-2; D gene ambiguous. There are 14 residues in the CDR3. V was shortened by 3 bases and J by 2 bases, with 8 bases between the two germline ends. CDR1 and CDR2 from the germline V gene are SGHRS and YFSETQ. The CDR3 sequence: CASSSHRNTGELFF. For the CDR3, the DNA is TGCGCCAGCAGCTCCCACAGAAACACCGGGGAGCTGTTTTTT. Full variable domain (remainder filled in from reference TRBV5-1 and TRBJ2-2): KAGVTQTPRYLIKTRGQQVTLSCSPISGHRSVSWYQQTPGQGLQFLFEYFSETQRNKGNFPGRFSGRQFSNSRSEMNVSTLELGDSALYLCASSSHRNTGELFFGEGSRLTVL.

The J gene is TRBJ2-1, the V gene TRBV7-9; D is unresolved. Germline loops: CDR1 SEHNR, CDR2 FQNEAQ (reference sequence). V lost 8 bases and J lost 5, with 4 bases in between. The CDR3 runs to 10 residues. The CDR3 DNA is TGTGCCAGCGAAGACAATGAGCAGTTCTTC. It encodes CASEDNEQFF.

The J gene is TRBJ1-1, the V gene TRBV30; D is perhaps TRBD1 (6 bases). V was trimmed by 3 bases and J by 4 bases, leaving 12 bases between them. From germline, CDR1 is GTSNPN and CDR2 SVGIG (reference sequence). This CDR3 spans 13 amino acids. DNA for the CDR3: TGTGCCTGGAGGCCAGGGGATAGCACTGAAGCTTTCTTT. Translating it yields CAWRPGDSTEAFF.

In this sample, this clonotype turned up a few times. The chain recombines TRBV9 with TRBJ2-1; D possibly corresponds to TRBD1 (6 bases). This CDR3 is 15 amino acids long. Germline CDR1 reads SGDLS; CDR2 reads YYNGEE. V lost 0 bases and J lost 2, with 9 bases in between. The CDR3: CASSVAGATYNEQFF. Here the CDR3 DNA reads TGTGCCAGCAGCGTAGCAGGGGCCACCTACAATGAGCAGTTCTTC.

The chain is built from TRBV6-6 and TRBJ2-3; the D is unclear. This CDR3 spans 12 amino acids. Germline V gives CDR1 MNHNY, CDR2 SVGAGI (reference sequence). The ends were cut back, 2 bases at V and 2 bases at J, with 2 bases in the middle. The CDR3 DNA sequence: TGTGCCAGCAGTTACCCCACAGATACGCAGTATTTT. The encoded protein is CASSYPTDTQYF.

This clonotype appeared a few times. The chain combines TRBV21-1 with TRBJ1-5; TRBD1, the table's D call, was not compared with the DNA. TRBV21-1 is a pseudogene. There are 10 residues in the CDR3. CDR3 DNA: TGTGCCCCAGGGTTCCAGCCCCAGCATTTT. As protein: CAPGFQPQHF.

This clonotype showed up just a few times. The rearrangement uses TRBV14 and TRBJ2-1; 7 nucleotides match TRBD1. This CDR3 is built from 14 residues. Per the germline V gene, CDR1 is SGHDN and CDR2 is FVKESK. Trimming cost V 5 bases and J 6 bases; bases outside gene matches: 7. CDR3 loop: CASSKRTGGNEQFF. The CDR3 DNA sequence: TGTGCCAGCAGCAAAAGGACAGGCGGCAATGAGCAGTTCTTC.

This clonotype showed up many times. The chain uses TRBV5-5 and TRBJ2-1; D remains unclear. The CDR3 has 15 residues. With 4 bases removed from V and 3 bases from J, the gap between germline ends came to 14 bases. In germline, CDR1 is SGHKS, CDR2 YYEKEE (reference sequence). DNA for the CDR3: TGTGCCAGCAGCCGAGCGTCATCATACTACAATGAGCAGTTCTTC. Protein: CASSRASSYYNEQFF.

A few counts support this clonotype. The chain is built from TRBV7-9 and TRBJ1-2; the match to TRBD1 covers 11 bases. The germline CDR1 and CDR2 sequences are SEHNR and FQNEAQ (reference sequence). V gave up 5 bases and J gave up 6 bases; unmatched junction bases: 5. The CDR3 runs to 14 residues. This CDR3 reads CASSRGQGANGYTF. In DNA form, the CDR3 reads TGTGCCAGCAGCCGAGGACAGGGGGCAAATGGCTACACCTTC.

The chain couples TRBV7-8 to TRBJ2-7; D gene uncertain. This CDR3 is 12 amino acids long. CDR1 and CDR2 from the germline V gene are SGHVS and FQNEAQ. With 4 bases removed from V and 0 bases from J, the gap between germline ends came to 4 bases. In nucleotides, the CDR3 is TGTGCCAGCAGCTCCTACTCCTACGAGCAGTACTTC. This codes for CASSSYSYEQYF. Full variable domain (outside the CDR3, taken from reference TRBV7-8 and TRBJ2-7): GAGVSQSPRYKVAKRGQDVALRCDPISGHVSLFWYQQALGQGPEFLTYFQNEAQLDKSGLPSDRFFAERPEGSVSTLKIQRTQQEDSAVYLCASSSYSYEQYFGPGTRLTVT.

The chain has TRBV7-9 and TRBJ1-1, with D perhaps matching TRBD1 (5 bases). The V gene lost 6 bases and the J gene lost 1 base, with 12 bases spanning the gap. CDR1 is SEHNR, CDR2 FQNEAQ, per germline (reference sequence). This CDR3 region has 14 residues. This CDR3 reads CASRGHRGNTEAFF. For the CDR3, the DNA is TGTGCCAGCAGAGGTCATAGGGGGAACACTGAAGCTTTCTTT.

Many counts were recorded for this clonotype. J is TRBJ2-3 and V is TRBV3-1, with TRBD2 identical over 12 bases. The CDR3 extends over 16 amino acids. The V and J ends lost 4 bases and 2 bases, in that order; junction bases with no gene match: 4. Germline V gene lookup returns CDR1 LGHDT and CDR2 YNNKEL (reference sequence). The CDR3, as DNA: TGTGCCAGCAGCCCTTGGACTAGCGGGGACACAGATACGCAGTATTTT. Translated, it gives CASSPWTSGDTDTQYF.

The chain recombines TRBV7-7 with TRBJ1-3, with D perhaps TRBD1 (5 bases). The V and J ends lost 11 bases and 2 bases respectively, with 19 bases between them. Germline V lookup: CDR1 SSHAT, CDR2 FNYEAQ (reference sequence). The CDR3 is 15 amino acids. CDR3 nucleotide sequence: TGTGCCTGCGGGGCGGTGGATTTTACTGGAAACACCATATATTTT. Its translation is CACGAVDFTGNTIYF.

V is TRBV6-1 and J is TRBJ1-2; D might be TRBD1 (6 bases). Trimming cost V 8 bases and J 8 bases, with 18 bases left between them. The CDR3 contains 13 residues. The V gene's germline CDR1 is MNHNS and CDR2 SASEGT. The CDR3 sequence is CASSEGGPEGYTF. CDR3 coding DNA: TGTGCCAGCTCCGAGGGGGGCCCGGAAGGCTACACCTTC.

J is TRBJ2-1 and V is TRBV12-3 or TRBV12-4; D is undetermined. There are 15 residues in the CDR3. The V gene lost 6 bases and the J gene lost 1 base, with 13 bases spanning the gap. CDR3 bases: TGTGCCAGCAGCGCCGAACTTGGGTCCTACAATGAGCAGTTCTTC. Translated: CASSAELGSYNEQFF.

The V gene is TRBV5-1, the J gene TRBJ2-7; tentatively, D is TRBD1 (6 bases). The CDR3 has 13 residues. Trimming removed 6 bases from V and 7 bases from J, with 17 bases in between. CDR1 is SGHRS, CDR2 YFSETQ, per germline. CDR3 loop: CASNRDNGNEQYF. CDR3 bases: TGCGCCAGCAACAGGGATAATGGGAATGAGCAGTACTTC.

This clonotype came up many times. The V call is TRBV27, the J call TRBJ2-7; possible D gene TRBD1, 6 bases. V dropped 5 bases and J dropped 5 bases, with 13 bases sitting between them. The CDR3 has 13 amino acids. Germline V lookup: CDR1 MNHEY, CDR2 SMNVEV (reference sequence). DNA for the CDR3: TGTGCCAGCAGTCCCCGGACAGCCGACGAGCAGTACTTC. It yields the protein CASSPRTADEQYF.

A few counts support this clonotype. The gene calls are TRBV4-1 and TRBJ1-2, with D hard to call. Trimming shortened V by 3 bases and J by 4 bases, and 12 bases separated the two germline ends. CDR3 size: 14 residues. Looked up from germline, CDR1 is MGHRA and CDR2 is YSYEKL. CDR3: CASSQGSLTYGYTF. The CDR3 coding sequence is TGCGCCAGCAGCCAGGGCAGTCTGACCTATGGCTACACCTTC.

The table lists this clonotype with a few counts. This chain links TRBV7-6 with TRBJ2-1, with D tentatively TRBD1 or TRBD2 (7 bases each). Trimming took off 5 bases at V and 7 bases at J, with 18 bases between the two ends. From germline, CDR1 is SGHVS and CDR2 FNYEAQ. The CDR3 consists of 15 residues. The CDR3 loop is CASSQSGRGGNEQFF. CDR3 DNA sequence: TGTGCCAGCAGCCAATCCGGCAGGGGGGGGAATGAGCAGTTCTTC. Combining the CDR3 with reference TRBV7-6 and TRBJ2-1 gives the whole variable domain GAGVSQSPRYKVTKRGQDVALRCDPISGHVSLYWYRQALGQGPEFLTYFNYEAQQDKSGLPNDRFSAERPEGSISTLTIQRTEQRDSAMYRCASSQSGRGGNEQFFGPGTRLTVL.

This clonotype appeared many times. The rearrangement links TRBV25-1 to TRBJ1-2; 7 bases fit TRBD1. Germline V gene lookup returns CDR1 MGHDK and CDR2 SYGVNS. The V and J ends lost 3 bases and 5 bases, in that order; junction bases with no gene match: 3. The CDR3 length is 13 residues. CDR3 bases: TGTGCCAGCAGTGATGGGACAGTTTATGGCTACACCTTC. Amino acids: CASSDGTVYGYTF.

This clonotype was counted at least ten times. The chain has TRBV7-9 and TRBJ1-6; no clear D. Germline values: CDR1 SEHNR, CDR2 FQNEAQ (reference sequence). This CDR3 contains 11 residues. The V end was cut by 5 bases, the J end by 9 bases, with 5 bases between. The CDR3 region is CASSATSPLHF. CDR3 sequence (DNA): TGTGCCAGCAGCGCAACTTCACCCCTCCACTTT. The full variable domain, completed using reference TRBV7-9 and TRBJ1-6, is DTGVSQNPRHKITKRGQNVTFRCDPISEHNRLYWYRQTLGQGPEFLTYFQNEAQLEKSRLLSDRFSAERPKGSFSTLEIQRTEQGDSAMYLCASSATSPLHFGNGTRLTVT.

The chain uses TRBV7-6 and TRBJ2-5; D remains ambiguous. The CDR3 totals 13 residues. Between the trimmed V and J ends, which lost 4 bases and 1 base, there was a span of 7 bases. CDR1 is SGHVS, CDR2 FNYEAQ, per germline. The CDR3 is CASSSVPQETQYF. The CDR3 DNA reads as TGTGCCAGCAGCTCCGTACCCCAAGAGACCCAGTACTTC.

The V and J genes are TRBV7-2 and TRBJ2-1; 11 bases are a match to TRBD2. Germline CDR1 is SGHTA and CDR2 is FQGNSA. Unmatched junction bases numbered 4, after V lost 5 bases and J lost 4 bases. The CDR3 totals 15 residues. The CDR3 bases are TGTGCCAGCAGCATCGGGACTAGCGGTTACAATGAGCAGTTCTTC. Protein sequence: CASSIGTSGYNEQFF.

The rearrangement links TRBV5-1 to TRBJ2-7; D may be TRBD2 (6 bases). Germline V CDR1 and CDR2: SGHRS, YFSETQ. V was shortened by 1 base and J by 3 bases, with 14 bases between the two germline ends. The length of the CDR3 is 15 residues. Written as DNA, the CDR3 is TGCGCCAGCAGCTTGATGACGGGAGAGGTCTACGAGCAGTACTTC. Protein sequence: CASSLMTGEVYEQYF.

The chain uses TRBV6-6 and TRBJ1-2, with TRBD1 matching 9 bases. Looked up from germline, CDR1 is MNHNY and CDR2 is SVGAGI (reference sequence). The trim removed 5 bases at V and 8 bases at J, leaving 6 bases unmatched. The CDR3 extends over 13 amino acids. The CDR3 here is CASSTYRGPGYTF. In DNA form, the CDR3 reads TGTGCCAGCAGTACCTACAGGGGGCCAGGCTACACCTTC.